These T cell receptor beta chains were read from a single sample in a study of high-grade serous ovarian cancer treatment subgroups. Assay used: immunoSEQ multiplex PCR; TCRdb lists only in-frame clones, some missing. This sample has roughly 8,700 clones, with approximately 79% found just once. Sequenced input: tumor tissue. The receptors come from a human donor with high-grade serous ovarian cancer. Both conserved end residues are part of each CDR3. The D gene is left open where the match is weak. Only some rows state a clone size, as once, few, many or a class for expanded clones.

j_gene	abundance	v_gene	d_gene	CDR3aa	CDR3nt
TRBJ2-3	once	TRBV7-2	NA	CASSPRGKTDTQYF	TGTGCCAGCAGCCCCAGGGGAAAGACAGATACGCAGTATTTT
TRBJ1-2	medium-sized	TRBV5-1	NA	CASRTEWGHYGYTF	TGCGCCAGCAGAACCGAGTGGGGCCACTATGGCTACACCTTC
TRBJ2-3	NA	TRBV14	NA	CASSQRFLPGARFPDTQYF	TGTGCCAGCAGCCAACGGTTTCTTCCGGGAGCGAGGTTCCCAGATACGCAGTATTTT
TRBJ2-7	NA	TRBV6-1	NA	CASSESHYEQYF	TGTGCCAGCAGTGAATCTCACTACGAGCAGTACTTC
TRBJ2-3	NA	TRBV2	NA	CASSEVSSTDTQYF	TGTGCCAGCAGTGAGGTGAGCAGCACAGATACGCAGTATTTT
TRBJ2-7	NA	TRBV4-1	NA	CASSPSIARRLYEQYF	TGCGCCAGCAGCCCTTCGATAGCGAGACGCCTCTACGAGCAGTACTTC
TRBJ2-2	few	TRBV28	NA	CASVRGDGRYTGELFF	TGTGCCAGCGTGAGGGGGGACGGGAGGTACACCGGGGAGCTGTTTTTT
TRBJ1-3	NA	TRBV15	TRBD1	CATSSGTGVPRSGGTIYF	TGTGCCACCAGCAGTGGCACAGGGGTTCCCCGCAGCGGAGGCACCATATATTTT
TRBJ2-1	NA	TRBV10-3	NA	CAIRGTSSYNEQFF	TGTGCCATCAGAGGGACCAGCTCCTACAATGAGCAGTTCTTC
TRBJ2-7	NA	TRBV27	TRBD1	CASIFKEPGQGYEQYF	TGTGCCAGCATTTTTAAGGAACCGGGACAGGGCTACGAGCAGTACTTC
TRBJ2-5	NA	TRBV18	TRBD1	CASSGDRGETQYF	TGTGCCAGCTCAGGCGACAGGGGAGAGACCCAGTACTTC
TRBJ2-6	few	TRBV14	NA	CASSQDLGLGANVLTF	TGTGCCAGCAGCCAAGATCTTGGGTTAGGGGCCAACGTCCTGACTTTC
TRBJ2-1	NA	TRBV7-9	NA	CASSLARVTYNEQFF	TGTGCCAGCAGCTTAGCGCGGGTAACCTACAATGAGCAGTTCTTC
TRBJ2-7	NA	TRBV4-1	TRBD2	CASSQGGTSETSSYEQYF	TGCGCCAGCAGCCAAGGGGGGACTAGCGAGACAAGCTCCTACGAGCAGTACTTC
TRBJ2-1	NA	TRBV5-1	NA	CASSLGRGGGLRGNEQFF	TGCGCCAGCAGCTTGGGGCGCGGGGGCGGGCTTCGTGGCAATGAGCAGTTCTTC
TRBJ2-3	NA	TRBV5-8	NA	CASSTWGRDTQYF	TGTGCCAGCAGTACGTGGGGGAGGGATACGCAGTATTTT
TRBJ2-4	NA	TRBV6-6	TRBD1	CASSLGQGRGIQYF	TGTGCCAGCAGTCTAGGACAGGGTAGAGGCATTCAGTACTTC
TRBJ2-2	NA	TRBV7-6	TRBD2	CASSSGTSGSGTGELFF	TGTGCCAGCAGCTCGGGGACTAGCGGGAGTGGCACCGGGGAGCTGTTTTTT
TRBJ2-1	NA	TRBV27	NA	CASSPQLNEQFF	TGTGCCAGCAGTCCCCAACTCAATGAGCAGTTCTTC
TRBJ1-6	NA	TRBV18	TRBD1	CASSPTGGADSPLHF	TGTGCCAGCTCACCGACAGGGGGCGCCGATTCACCCCTCCACTTT
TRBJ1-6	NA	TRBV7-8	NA	CASSFGTPENSPLHF	TGTGCCAGCAGCTTCGGGACACCAGAGAATTCACCCCTCCACTTT
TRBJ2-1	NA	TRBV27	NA	CASSSSGFGLLYNEQFF	TGTGCCAGCAGTTCAAGTGGGTTCGGGCTACTTTACAATGAGCAGTTCTTC
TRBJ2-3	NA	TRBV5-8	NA	CASSLGGYSPDTQYF	TGTGCCAGCAGCTTAGGCGGATATTCCCCCGATACGCAGTATTTT
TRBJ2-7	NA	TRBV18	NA	CASSIQQGTGYEQYF	TGTGCCAGCTCTATACAGCAGGGAACTGGGTACGAGCAGTACTTC
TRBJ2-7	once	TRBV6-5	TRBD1	CASARTGDVGYEQYF	TGTGCCAGCGCCCGGACAGGGGATGTGGGTTACGAGCAGTACTTC
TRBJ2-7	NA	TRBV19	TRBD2	CASSISQRGYEQYF	TGTGCCAGTAGTATAAGCCAGCGGGGTTACGAGCAGTACTTC
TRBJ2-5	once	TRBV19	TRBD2	CASSRTGLAGGGQETQYF	TGTGCCAGTAGTCGGACGGGACTAGCGGGAGGGGGACAAGAGACCCAGTACTTC
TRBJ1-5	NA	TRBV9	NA	CASSLTGSNQPQHF	TGTGCCAGCAGCCTTACAGGTAGCAATCAGCCCCAGCATTTT
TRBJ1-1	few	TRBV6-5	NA	CASRDGGLMNTEAFF	TGTGCCAGCAGAGACGGGGGCCTCATGAACACTGAAGCTTTCTTT
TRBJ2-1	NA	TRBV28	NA	CASSSGQIVYNEQFF	TGTGCCAGCAGCTCCGGACAGATAGTCTACAATGAGCAGTTCTTC
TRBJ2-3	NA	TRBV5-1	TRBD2	CASSRAGGEDTQYF	TGCGCCAGCAGCAGGGCGGGAGGGGAAGATACGCAGTATTTT
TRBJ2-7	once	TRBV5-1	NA	CASSLQGEYYEQYF	TGCGCCAGCAGCTTACAGGGAGAGTACTACGAGCAGTACTTC
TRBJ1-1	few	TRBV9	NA	CASSVHGMGGTEAFF	TGTGCCAGCAGCGTCCATGGGATGGGAGGGACTGAAGCTTTCTTT
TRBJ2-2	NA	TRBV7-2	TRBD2	CASSPQLAGATNTGELFF	TGTGCCAGCAGCCCCCAGCTAGCGGGAGCTACGAACACCGGGGAGCTGTTTTTT
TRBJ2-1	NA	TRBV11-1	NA	CASSLGTPMFREQFF	TGTGCCAGCAGCCTCGGGACTCCTATGTTTCGTGAGCAGTTCTTC
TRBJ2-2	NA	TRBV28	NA	CASRRPGTGELFF	TGTGCCAGCCGAAGACCGGGGACCGGGGAGCTGTTTTTT
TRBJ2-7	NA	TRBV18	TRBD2	CASSPTSGNSYEQYF	TGTGCCAGCTCACCGACTAGCGGGAACTCCTACGAGCAGTACTTC
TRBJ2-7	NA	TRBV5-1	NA	CASSLAFRDEQYF	TGCGCCAGCAGCTTGGCCTTCAGGGACGAGCAGTACTTC
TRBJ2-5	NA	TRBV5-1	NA	CASSSGTRVEQYF	TGCGCCAGCAGCTCTGGGACTCGGGTAGAGCAGTACTTC
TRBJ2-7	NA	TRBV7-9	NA	CASSLGGNNEQYF	TGTGCCAGCAGCTTGGGCGGGAACAACGAGCAGTACTTC
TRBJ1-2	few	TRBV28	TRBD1	CASSRTGSGYTF	TGTGCCAGCAGTAGGACAGGGAGCGGCTACACCTTC
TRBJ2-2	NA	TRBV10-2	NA	CASSAAGITGELFF	TGCGCCAGCAGTGCGGCCGGAATCACCGGGGAGCTGTTTTTT
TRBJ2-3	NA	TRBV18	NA	CASSPPAADTQYF	TGTGCCAGCTCACCACCGGCCGCAGATACGCAGTATTTT
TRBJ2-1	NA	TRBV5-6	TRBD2	CASSLGGRGYNEQFF	TGTGCCAGCAGCTTGGGCGGGAGGGGCTACAATGAGCAGTTCTTC
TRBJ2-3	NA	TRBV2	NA	CASQSVSTDTQYF	TGTGCCTCCCAGTCGGTTAGCACAGATACGCAGTATTTT
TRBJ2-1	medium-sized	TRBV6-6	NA	CASSYSELTGDEQFF	TGTGCCAGCAGTTACTCCGAACTAACAGGTGATGAGCAGTTCTTC
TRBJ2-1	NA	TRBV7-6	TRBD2	CASSLVGTSGRGFNEQFF	TGTGCCAGCAGCTTAGTAGGGACTAGCGGGAGGGGTTTTAATGAGCAGTTCTTC
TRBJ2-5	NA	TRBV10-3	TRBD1	CAISESQGSGETQYF	TGTGCCATCAGTGAGTCACAGGGGAGCGGAGAGACCCAGTACTTC
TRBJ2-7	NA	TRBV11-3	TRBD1	CASSSETGGFPRDTEQYF	TGTGCCAGCAGCTCGGAAACAGGGGGGTTCCCTAGGGATACCGAGCAGTACTTC
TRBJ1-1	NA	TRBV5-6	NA	CASSLVWGPGEAFF	TGTGCCAGCAGCTTGGTATGGGGGCCCGGTGAAGCTTTCTTT